This TCR beta chain was sequenced in a study of shared clonotypes between healthy human individuals. Sequencing was performed with immunoSEQ multiplex PCR; in TCRdb, only in-frame clones are kept and a portion is missing. The sample has approximately 1.4 million clones, around 98% seen once; the top ten hold approximately 0.44%. The germline CDR1 and CDR2 sequences are LGHNA and YSLEER. The V end was cut by 1 base, the J end by 0 bases, with 15 bases between. The CDR3 consists of 17 residues. The sequenced material came from naive CD4+ T cells sorted from blood. This sample's subset: CD45RA+ positively selected. The J gene is TRBJ1-2, the V gene TRBV4-3; D gene unclear. The receptor was isolated from a young man in good health. CDR3 bases: TGCGCCAGCAGCCAAGGAAACTCCGCCTTAGCTAACTATGGCTACACCTTC. Protein sequence: CASSQGNSALANYGYTF.